Below, one T cell receptor (beta chain) is given with its context. The protocol was immunoSEQ multiplex PCR, while the TCRdb copy is restricted to in-frame clones and leaves out a portion. The sample shows approximately 110,000 clones, roughly 90% of them seen only once. This sample is drawn from a study of T cell changes during pregnancy in multiple sclerosis. This TCR was recovered from a female donor with multiple sclerosis, enrolled in a pregnancy study. Specimen: peripheral blood, collected after pregnancy.

CDR3 sequence: CASSERGAYTDTQYF. The CDR3, as DNA: TGTGCCAGCAGCGAGCGGGGGGCCTACACAGATACGCAGTATTTT. The gene calls are TRBV7-2 and TRBJ2-3; 9 bases match TRBD2. The CDR3 extends over 15 amino acids. The germline CDR1 and CDR2 sequences are SGHTA and FQGNSA. Germline trimming cut 5 bases from V and 2 bases from J; bases unmatched to any gene: 5.